Each of the 28 T cell receptor beta chains below was sequenced from the same sample in a study of T cells in Graves' hyperthyroidism and ophthalmopathy (dated by TCRdb to 2018 to 2020). Preparation of the library involved multiplex PCR. The run used an Illumina HiSeq 2000. The TCR beta CDR3 regions were amplified from RNA transcripts. A first-round RT-PCR of the TCR CDR3 used the HTBI primer set with the Qiagen OneStep RT-PCR kit. TCRdb reprocessing: public reads trimmed at Q25 with fastp, clones called with MiXCR, in-frame beta chains kept. For every CDR3 protein sequence, its rows merge into one entry that carries the most common genes and DNA. The sample table contains 200,000 to 250,000 distinct CDR3 sequences; only one count was recorded for roughly 17% of them. Approximately 56% of the sample rests with the top ten. Sequenced sample: blood. Receptors were obtained from a woman between 50 and 59 years old with Graves' hyperthyroidism.

The table lists this clonotype with many counts. J is TRBJ2-2 and V is TRBV11-2, with TRBD1 identical over 9 bases. Losses at the gene ends were 5 bases for V and 1 base for J; bases not matched to a gene: 5. The CDR3 is 16 residues long. The germline gives CDR1 SGHAT, CDR2 FQNNGV. CDR3 sequence: CASSIRTGENTGELFF. The CDR3, as DNA: TGTGCCAGCAGCATCAGGACAGGGGAGAACACCGGGGAGCTGTTTTTT.

This chain joins TRBV6-1 and TRBJ2-5; 13 bases agree with TRBD2. From germline, CDR1 is MNHNS and CDR2 SASEGT. J lost 6 bases, V lost 5 bases, and 6 bases had no gene match. The CDR3 covers 15 residues. In nucleotides, the CDR3 is TGTGCCAGCAGTTTTGGGGGGACTAGCGGGAAGACCCAGTACTTC. The encoded protein is CASSFGGTSGKTQYF.

The chain has TRBV5-1 and TRBJ2-2, with 10 bases identical to TRBD2. This CDR3 is built from 17 residues. CDR1 and CDR2 from the germline V gene are SGHRS and YFSETQ. With V trimmed by 0 bases and J by 3 bases, 5 bases remained unmatched. CDR3: CASSLGPSGSHTGELFF. In DNA form, the CDR3 reads TGCGCCAGCAGCTTGGGTCCTAGCGGGAGTCACACCGGGGAGCTGTTTTTT. Complete variable domain (other parts from reference TRBV5-1 and TRBJ2-2): KAGVTQTPRYLIKTRGQQVTLSCSPISGHRSVSWYQQTPGQGLQFLFEYFSETQRNKGNFPGRFSGRQFSNSRSEMNVSTLELGDSALYLCASSLGPSGSHTGELFFGEGSRLTVL.

There are a few counts of this clonotype. J is TRBJ2-7 and V is TRBV12-3 or TRBV12-4; D gene unclear. CDR3 length: 15 amino acids. The ends were cut back, 3 bases at V and 0 bases at J, with 12 bases in the middle. CDR3 nucleotides: TGTGCCAGCAGTTTGGGAAGGGCCCTCTCCTACGAGCAGTACTTC. Amino acid sequence: CASSLGRALSYEQYF.

This clonotype occurred many times. J is TRBJ2-3 and V is TRBV3-1; possibly TRBD1 or TRBD2 for D (5 bases each). CDR3 size: 16 residues. V lost 1 base and J 5 bases, leaving 16 bases between the germline ends. CDR1 and CDR2 (germline): LGHDT, YNNKEL (reference sequence). The CDR3 reads CASSQVRGRSGDTQYF. CDR3 DNA: TGTGCCAGCAGCCAAGTGAGGGGCAGATCCGGAGATACGCAGTATTTT.

V gene TRBV27 combines with J gene TRBJ2-7, with D possibly matching TRBD2 (6 bases). From germline, CDR1 is MNHEY and CDR2 SMNVEV (reference sequence). The CDR3 length is 13 residues. The V and J ends lost 8 bases and 1 base respectively, with 12 bases between them. CDR3 nucleotides: TGTGCCAGCGCGGGGCAGAAATCCTACGAGCAGTACTTC. Translated: CASAGQKSYEQYF.

This chain links TRBV3-1 with TRBJ2-7; D remains ambiguous. V lost 8 bases, J lost 3 bases, and 8 bases lay in between. CDR1 LGHDT and CDR2 YNNKEL come from the germline V gene (reference sequence). CDR3 size: 11 residues. The CDR3 spells CASATGYEQYF. The CDR3 DNA is TGTGCCAGCGCGACGGGCTACGAGCAGTACTTC.

The rearrangement links TRBV7-3 to TRBJ1-6; the D is unclear. With 6 bases removed from V and 9 bases from J, the gap between germline ends came to 15 bases. Germline V gene lookup returns CDR1 SGHTA and CDR2 FQGTGA. The CDR3 length is 14 residues. CDR3 sequence (DNA): TGTGCCAGCAGTTCCGGGATCGCCGGTTCACCCCTCCACTTT. It encodes CASSSGIAGSPLHF.

There are a few counts of this clonotype. V is TRBV5-1 and J is TRBJ2-3; 7 nucleotides line up with TRBD1. The CDR3 is 15 amino acids. The V segment lost 4 bases and the J segment 2 bases; nucleotides outside the gene matches: 7. Germline loops: CDR1 SGHRS, CDR2 YFSETQ. The CDR3 nucleotides are TGCGCCAGCAGCCGTAGACAGGGATTCACAGATACGCAGTATTTT. This encodes CASSRRQGFTDTQYF.

This clonotype has only a few counts. This chain joins TRBV2 and TRBJ2-2, with D unclear. The CDR3 is 11 residues long. Germline CDR1 reads SNHLY; CDR2 reads FYNNEI. Trimming pared 10 bases from V and 5 bases from J, leaving 8 bases between. CDR3 nucleotide sequence: TGTGCCATCCCATGGACCGGGGAGCTGTTTTTT. Residues: CAIPWTGELFF.

To note about this clonotype: Just one base apart from a much larger clone, this may be a read error. The V and J genes are TRBV2 and TRBJ1-2; 8 bases agree with TRBD1. The CDR3 is 13 amino acids. Germline CDR1 SNHLY, CDR2 FYNNEI. CDR3 sequence reads: CVSIGQGFYGYTF. The CDR3 region has the DNA TGTGTCAGCATCGGACAGGGCTTCTATGGCTACACCTTC.

Ten or more counts support this clonotype. The gene calls are TRBV7-8 and TRBJ2-7; D is undetermined. Germline CDR1 and CDR2: SGHVS and FQNEAQ. This CDR3 is built from 16 residues. Trimming shortened V by 5 bases and J by 2 bases, and 19 bases separated the two germline ends. The CDR3 DNA follows: TGTGCCAGCAGCCCTAGAGTATCGGGCCAGACCTACGAGCAGTACTTC. Translated, it gives CASSPRVSGQTYEQYF.

The chain carries TRBV29-1 and TRBJ2-1, with 7 bases matching TRBD1. The CDR3 totals 15 residues. Germline loops: CDR1 SQVTM, CDR2 ANQGSEA. The V gene end was trimmed by 5 bases and the J gene end by 1 base; junction bases not matched to a gene: 8. The CDR3: CSVPRGSSSYNEQFF. DNA of the CDR3: TGCAGCGTTCCCAGGGGGTCAAGTTCCTACAATGAGCAGTTCTTC.

This clonotype showed up just a few times. The chain combines TRBV4-2 with TRBJ2-7; tentative D call: TRBD1 (6 bases). CDR3 length equals 15 residues. Trimming took 2 bases from V and 0 from J, leaving 11 bases between them. From germline, CDR1 is LGHNA and CDR2 YNFKEQ. CDR3 DNA sequence: TGTGCCAGCAGCCAAAGGGCAGGGGACTCCTACGAGCAGTACTTC. It encodes CASSQRAGDSYEQYF.

The V and J genes are TRBV19 and TRBJ2-3; D is ambiguous. There are 12 residues in the CDR3. The germline CDR1 and CDR2 sequences are LNHDA and SQIVND (reference sequence). V was clipped by 5 bases and J by 2 bases, with 5 bases between them. CDR3 nucleotide sequence: TGTGCCAGTAGTTCCTACACAGATACGCAGTATTTT. Its protein is CASSSYTDTQYF.

This clonotype showed up just a few times. J is TRBJ1-1 and V is TRBV20-1; D perhaps matches TRBD1 (5 bases). V was pared by 2 bases and J by 6 bases, with 25 bases between. In germline, CDR1 is DFQATT, CDR2 SNEGSKA (reference sequence). This CDR3 region has 17 residues. CDR3 sequence: CSARLRPWGSLSPEAFF. CDR3 in DNA: TGCAGTGCTAGATTGAGGCCTTGGGGGTCATTGTCCCCTGAAGCTTTCTTT.

This clonotype was recorded a few times. The chain is built from TRBV20-1 and TRBJ2-1, with D perhaps assigned TRBD1 or TRBD2 (5 bases each). This CDR3 has 13 amino acids. V was pared by 7 bases and J by 8 bases, with 18 bases between. Germline V gives CDR1 DFQATT, CDR2 SNEGSKA (reference sequence). As DNA, the CDR3 is TGCAGTGTGAGGGGCTTCACCCGGGATGAGCAGTTCTTC. Residues: CSVRGFTRDEQFF.

This clonotype was seen only once. This may be a read error: a much more frequent sequence differs by one nucleotide. The chain links TRBV6-1 to TRBJ2-2; the match to TRBD1 covers 7 bases. Trimming at V came to 6 bases and at J to 3 bases, leaving 7 bases not matched to a gene. Per the germline V gene, CDR1 is MNHNS and CDR2 is SASEGT. The CDR3 has 15 amino acids. In nucleotides, the CDR3 is TGTGCCAGCAGACGCGACAGGGTGGACACCGGGGAGCTGTTTTTT. Translating it yields CASRRDRVDTGELFF.

The rearrangement uses TRBV9 and TRBJ1-6, with D tentatively TRBD1 (5 bases). Germline V lookup: CDR1 SGDLS, CDR2 YYNGEE. Trimming pared 1 base from V and 5 bases from J, leaving 13 bases between. This CDR3 contains 16 residues. CDR3 coding DNA: TGTGCCAGCAGCGTACGGGCAGGGCCTAATAATTCACCCCTCCACTTT. It encodes CASSVRAGPNNSPLHF.

This clonotype was counted ten times or more. The DNA for the CDR3 is TGCAGTGGCCAGGGGGGTCCCCTCAGCGAGCAGTACTTC. Residues: CSGQGGPLSEQYF. The V call is TRBV20-1, the J call TRBJ2-7; the D gene is possibly TRBD1 (7 bases). Deletions cut 7 bases from V and 6 bases from J, with 19 bases between. The CDR3 is made up of 13 amino acids. Germline-derived CDR1 and CDR2 are DFQATT and SNEGSKA (reference sequence).

This chain uses TRBV15 with TRBJ1-6; D is undetermined. V lost 0 bases, J lost 7 bases, and 4 bases lay in between. CDR3 length: 13 amino acids. Germline values: CDR1 LNHNV, CDR2 YYDKDF (reference sequence). The CDR3 spells CATSRDPNSPLHF. CDR3 nucleotides: TGTGCCACCAGCAGAGATCCAAATTCACCCCTCCACTTT.

In its sample, this clonotype was seen a few times. The chain has TRBV20-1 and TRBJ1-4; tentative D call: TRBD1 (5 bases). Germline V gene data show CDR1 as DFQATT and CDR2 as SNEGSKA (reference sequence). The V end was cut by 3 bases, the J end by 8 bases, with 19 bases between. The CDR3 length is 15 residues. This CDR3 is CSASAADPWGEKLFF. Here the CDR3 DNA reads TGCAGTGCTAGTGCAGCCGATCCCTGGGGGGAAAAACTGTTTTTT.

V gene TRBV7-3 combines with J gene TRBJ2-1, with D tentatively TRBD1 or TRBD2 (5 bases each). CDR1 is SGHTA, CDR2 FQGTGA, per germline. This CDR3 contains 12 residues. With 1 base removed from V and 8 bases from J, the gap between germline ends came to 6 bases. The CDR3 loop reads CASSLMGDEQFF. CDR3 sequence (DNA): TGTGCCAGCAGCTTAATGGGGGATGAGCAGTTCTTC.

At least ten counts were recorded for this clonotype. This chain uses TRBV12-5 with TRBJ2-3; a possible D gene is TRBD1 (6 bases). Germline loops: CDR1 LGHNT, CDR2 FRNRAP. This CDR3 region has 16 residues. Between the trimmed V and J ends, which lost 5 bases and 0 bases, there was a span of 15 bases. The CDR3 DNA reads TGTGCTAGTGGTCCCCGCGGACAGAGTAGCACAGATACGCAGTATTTT. Translated, it gives CASGPRGQSSTDTQYF.

This clonotype was observed a handful of times. The chain joins TRBV19 to TRBJ1-4; D ambiguous. Germline V gene data show CDR1 as LNHDA and CDR2 as SQIVND (reference sequence). V lost 9 bases and J 8 bases, leaving 7 bases between the germline ends. The length of the CDR3 is 10 residues. CDR3 sequence (DNA): TGTGCCAGCCAACAGGAAAAACTGTTTTTT. This translates into CASQQEKLFF. The whole variable domain, filled in from reference TRBV19 and TRBJ1-4, reads DGGITQSPKYLFRKEGQNVTLSCEQNLNHDAMYWYRQDPGQGLRLIYYSQIVNDFQKGDIAEGYSVSREKKESFPLTVTSAQKNPTAFYLCASQQEKLFFGSGTQLSVL.

This clonotype was detected ten times or more. This sequence joins TRBV28 and TRBJ2-3; the match to TRBD2 covers 10 bases. V was pared by 2 bases and J by 7 bases, with 9 bases of the junction left unmatched. Germline values: CDR1 MDHEN, CDR2 SYDVKM. This CDR3 has 16 residues. CDR3 coding DNA: TGTGCCAGCAGTTTAGCGGCTAGCGGGAGTGGGAATACGCAGTATTTT. This encodes CASSLAASGSGNTQYF.

This clonotype was picked up many times. This chain uses TRBV19 with TRBJ1-1; 8 bases match TRBD1. Germline loops: CDR1 LNHDA, CDR2 SQIVND (reference sequence). J was trimmed by 7 bases and V by 5 bases; bases with no gene match: 6. The CDR3 sequence is 13 residues long. CDR3 bases: TGTGCCAGTAGTGAATCAGGGGGCGGTGAAGCTTTCTTT. Translation gives CASSESGGGEAFF.

This clonotype occurred many times. The chain carries TRBV27 and TRBJ2-5, with TRBD1 as a possible D gene (6 bases). Germline V gives CDR1 MNHEY, CDR2 SMNVEV (reference sequence). The CDR3 is 16 residues long. V lost 6 bases and J 4 bases, leaving 21 bases between the germline ends. The chain's CDR3 is CASSPETTGLRETQYF. The CDR3 coding sequence is TGTGCCAGCAGCCCCGAAACCACAGGGTTGAGAGAGACCCAGTACTTC.